The TCR beta chain described here comes from a study of blood T cell repertoires in COVID-19. Sequencing used immunoSEQ multiplex PCR; TCRdb keeps in-frame clones, though not all of them. The repertoire holds 80,000 to 100,000 clones, with 75% to 85% as singletons. Sequencing was performed on peripheral blood. The clonotype was recovered from a human donor in a cohort sampled during active COVID-19.

The CDR3 spells CATSDLLGGKTQYF. The CDR3 DNA reads as TGTGCCACCAGTGACCTCCTGGGGGGGAAGACCCAGTACTTC. The chain combines TRBV24-1 with TRBJ2-5; 7 nucleotides line up with TRBD2. This CDR3 region has 14 residues. The ends lost 4 bases at V and 6 bases at J; junction bases unmatched: 7. The V gene's germline CDR1 is KGHDR and CDR2 SFDVKD.